The 29 T cell receptor beta chains in this list originate from one sample, sequenced in a study of regulatory T cells in long-lasting Graves disease. Documented time point: newly diagnosed GD, antithyroid drugs for less than 3 months. RNA from PBMCs was the source of the TCR library. Assembly of TCR beta libraries relied on iRepertoire HTBI primers together with Arm-PCR of CDR3 regions. Using its own MiXCR run on the multiplex PCR reads, TCRdb lists one record per CDR3 protein. This sample yields some 500,000 distinct CDR3 sequences, of which roughly 14% are seen a single time; about 9.1% belongs to the top ten. This sample was shared with a second study, whose subject was T cells in Graves' hyperthyroidism and ophthalmopathy.

The sample here was peripheral blood mononuclear cells (PBMCs), taken at new diagnosis, from a patient treated with antithyroid drugs. The receptors here all came from a man aged 25 to 45 with Graves disease.

The gene calls are TRBV11-2 and TRBJ1-2; D is perhaps TRBD1 (5 bases). V gave up 0 bases and J gave up 5 bases, with 13 bases separating them. Germline assignment: CDR1 SGHAT and CDR2 FQNNGV. There are 15 residues in the CDR3. The CDR3 protein is CASSLEHSRGYGYTF. CDR3 sequence (DNA): TGTGCCAGCAGCTTAGAACACTCGAGGGGATATGGCTACACCTTC.

This clonotype was detected a few times. This chain connects TRBV7-8 to TRBJ2-7; 7 nucleotides line up with TRBD2. CDR1 SGHVS and CDR2 FQNEAQ come from the germline V gene. CDR3 size: 14 residues. Losses at the gene ends were 3 bases for V and 4 bases for J; bases not matched to a gene: 6. CDR3 region: CASSFSPGGYEQYF. CDR3 DNA: TGTGCCAGCAGCTTTTCCCCGGGGGGATACGAGCAGTACTTC.

This clonotype occurred many times. This sequence joins TRBV20-1 and TRBJ2-7; D ambiguous. The germline V and J ends were trimmed by 6 bases and 5 bases, with 11 bases remaining between them. The CDR3 covers 11 residues. Looked up from germline, CDR1 is DFQATT and CDR2 is SNEGSKA (reference sequence). CDR3: CSARFVDEQYF. CDR3 in DNA: TGCAGTGCCAGATTTGTAGACGAGCAGTACTTC.

This clonotype came up many times. CDR3 DNA: TGTGCCAGCAGTTACTCAGGGACTCTGAACTACGAGCAGTACTTC. Protein product: CASSYSGTLNYEQYF. J is TRBJ2-7 and V is TRBV6-5; possibly TRBD2 for D (6 bases). Germline loops: CDR1 MNHEY, CDR2 SVGAGI. The V and J ends lost 0 bases and 3 bases respectively, with 12 bases between them. The CDR3 has 15 residues.

Comment on this clonotype: This could be a read error, since a much larger clone is one nucleotide away. The chain employs TRBV7-8 and TRBJ2-1; D is uncertain. There are 17 residues in the CDR3. Germline loops: CDR1 SGHVS, CDR2 FQNEAQ. Trimming stripped 2 bases from V and 10 bases from J, with 24 bases between. The DNA of the CDR3 is TGTGCCAGCAGCTTAACCGCCGTGTCAGAACTTTCCTACGAGCAGTTCTTC. Its protein is CASSLTAVSELSYEQFF.

This clonotype was recorded a few times. The gene calls are TRBV7-9 and TRBJ1-1; D is uncertain. The CDR3 consists of 11 residues. Germline V gene sequence: CDR1 SEHNR, CDR2 FQNEAQ (reference sequence). V gave up 8 bases and J gave up 5 bases, with 9 bases separating them. The CDR3 sequence: CASAEGTEAFF. The CDR3 DNA sequence: TGTGCCAGCGCGGAGGGAACTGAAGCTTTCTTT.

This clonotype was seen at least ten times. The genes are TRBV12-3 or TRBV12-4 and TRBJ2-1; D unclear. Trimming removed 3 bases from V and 5 bases from J, with 8 bases in between. The CDR3 has 13 residues. DNA of the CDR3: TGTGCCAGCAGTTTTTATAGTGACAATGAGCAGTTCTTC. Amino acid sequence: CASSFYSDNEQFF.

This clonotype was counted a single time. A single base separates this from a much larger clone, so it may be a read error. The rearrangement joins TRBV6-1 to TRBJ2-3; TRBD2 aligns across 11 bases. Germline CDR1 is MNHNS and CDR2 is SASEGT. V dropped 10 bases and J dropped 3; count of bases not matched to a gene: 9. The CDR3 totals 15 residues. This CDR3 is CAIRERTSGTDTQYF. CDR3 DNA sequence: TGTGCCATCCGTGAGCGGACTAGCGGGACAGATACGCAGTATTTT.

This clonotype was detected ten times or more. The gene calls are TRBV6-5 and TRBJ2-3; 8 bases align to TRBD2. This CDR3 region has 16 residues. Germline V lookup: CDR1 MNHEY, CDR2 SVGAGI. The J segment lost 0 bases and the V segment lost 0 bases, leaving 2 bases of the junction unmatched. The CDR3 here is CASSYSPSGSTDTQYF. The CDR3 DNA follows: TGTGCCAGCAGTTACTCGCCTAGCGGGAGCACAGATACGCAGTATTTT.

Many counts were recorded for this clonotype. The chain carries TRBV20-1 and TRBJ2-1, with 14 bases fitting TRBD2. The CDR3 covers 14 residues. V shed 4 bases, J shed 8 bases, and the junction held 4 bases outside the gene matches. Looked up from germline, CDR1 is DFQATT and CDR2 is SNEGSKA (reference sequence). The CDR3 sequence: CSATGLAGGHEQFF. CDR3 DNA: TGCAGTGCTACAGGACTAGCGGGAGGTCATGAGCAGTTCTTC.

There are many counts of this clonotype. J is TRBJ1-4 and V is TRBV28; 9 bases match TRBD1. The V segment lost 5 bases and the J segment 10 bases; nucleotides outside the gene matches: 8. CDR3 length: 14 amino acids. Germline CDR1 and CDR2: MDHEN and SYDVKM. CDR3 in amino acids: CASSLGTGRGKLFF. The CDR3 nucleotides are TGTGCCAGCAGTCTAGGGACAGGGAGAGGAAAACTGTTTTTT.

This clonotype was observed a handful of times. The V and J genes are TRBV24-1 and TRBJ2-1; D gene unclear. Germline values: CDR1 KGHDR, CDR2 SFDVKD. V was pared by 3 bases and J by 4 bases, with 12 bases between. The CDR3 extends over 15 amino acids. The chain's CDR3 is CATSDLEPPYNEQFF. The CDR3 DNA follows: TGTGCCACCAGTGATCTGGAGCCCCCATACAATGAGCAGTTCTTC.

This sequence joins TRBV19 and TRBJ1-5; D unclear. CDR3 size: 14 residues. The V and J ends lost 3 bases and 5 bases respectively, with 11 bases between them. CDR1 and CDR2 from the germline V gene are LNHDA and SQIVND (reference sequence). In DNA form, the CDR3 reads TGTGCCAGTAGTATGTCCCGAAATCATCAGCCCCAGCATTTT. Translating it yields CASSMSRNHQPQHF.

This clonotype has a count of ten or more. The rearrangement uses TRBV2 and TRBJ2-7; D is possibly TRBD1 or TRBD2 (5 bases each). V lost 6 bases, J lost 6 bases, and 18 bases lay in between. CDR1 is SNHLY and CDR2 is FYNNEI in the germline V gene. The CDR3 is 14 amino acids. CDR3 coding DNA: TGTGCCAGCAGCTCCGGGACCGCGCTAGCCGAGCAGTACTTC. Protein sequence: CASSSGTALAEQYF. The full variable domain, its missing parts supplied by reference TRBV2 and TRBJ2-7, is EPEVTQTPSHQVTQMGQEVILRCVPISNHLYFYWYRQILGQKVEFLVSFYNNEISEKSEIFDDQFSVERPDGSNFTLKIRSTKLEDSAMYFCASSSGTALAEQYFGPGTRLTVT.

The chain carries TRBV12-3 or TRBV12-4 and TRBJ2-7; TRBD1 matches at 8 bases. Unmatched junction bases numbered 5, after V lost 4 bases and J lost 6 bases. This CDR3 is 13 amino acids long. CDR3 DNA: TGTGCCAGCAGTTATTGGACAGGGTCCGAGCAGTACTTC. Its protein is CASSYWTGSEQYF.

The chain employs TRBV3-1 and TRBJ1-3, with D maybe TRBD1 (5 bases). Germline CDR1 and CDR2: LGHDT and YNNKEL (reference sequence). The CDR3 runs to 13 residues. V was clipped by 2 bases and J by 8 bases, with 10 bases between them. CDR3 nucleotide sequence: TGTGCCAGCAGCCAAAAGGGGCCGGACACCATATATTTT. It translates to CASSQKGPDTIYF.

This clonotype was seen repeatedly, ten times or more. The chain combines TRBV20-1 with TRBJ2-7, with a tentative D call TRBD1 (6 bases). V lost 3 bases and J lost 2, with 8 bases in between. The CDR3 sequence is 12 residues long. Per the germline V gene, CDR1 is DFQATT and CDR2 is SNEGSKA (reference sequence). The CDR3 reads CSASRGPYEQYF. The CDR3 DNA sequence: TGCAGTGCTAGCAGGGGTCCCTACGAGCAGTACTTC.

This clonotype was counted many times. The chain employs TRBV2 and TRBJ2-1; 9 positions agree with TRBD2. Germline trimming cut 3 bases from V and 6 bases from J; bases unmatched to any gene: 12. Looked up from germline, CDR1 is SNHLY and CDR2 is FYNNEI. The CDR3 length is 17 residues. CDR3 sequence reads: CASSDKSGGLAPNEQFF. The CDR3 DNA is TGTGCCAGCAGTGATAAATCAGGCGGACTAGCGCCCAATGAGCAGTTCTTC. The full variable domain, its missing parts supplied by reference TRBV2 and TRBJ2-1, is EPEVTQTPSHQVTQMGQEVILRCVPISNHLYFYWYRQILGQKVEFLVSFYNNEISEKSEIFDDQFSVERPDGSNFTLKIRSTKLEDSAMYFCASSDKSGGLAPNEQFFGPGTRLTVL.

This clonotype was observed many times. The V call is TRBV7-3, the J call TRBJ1-2; TRBD1 matches 7 bases. The V gene's germline CDR1 is SGHTA and CDR2 FQGTGA. Trimming took 5 bases from V and 7 from J; bases not matched to a gene: 7. The CDR3 loop spans 13 amino acids. CDR3 in DNA: TGTGCCAGCAGCCCAACAGGGGAGGCTGGCTACACCTTC. Its translation: CASSPTGEAGYTF.

This clonotype was recorded at least ten times. The chain uses TRBV11-2 and TRBJ2-1, with D tentatively TRBD1 (5 bases). Deletions cut 5 bases from V and 3 bases from J, with 11 bases between. CDR3 length equals 14 residues. Looked up from germline, CDR1 is SGHAT and CDR2 is FQNNGV. The CDR3 region has the DNA TGTGCCAGCAGCATTACAGGATACTACAATGAGCAGTTCTTC. Translated: CASSITGYYNEQFF. Filled out from reference TRBV11-2 and TRBJ2-1, the complete variable domain reads EAGVAQSPRYKIIEKRQSVAFWCNPISGHATLYWYQQILGQGPKLLIQFQNNGVVDDSQLPKDRFSAERLKGVDSTLKIQPAKLEDSAVYLCASSITGYYNEQFFGPGTRLTVL.

This clonotype was counted at least ten times. V and J are TRBV20-1 and TRBJ2-7, with D possibly being TRBD1 (6 bases). This CDR3 region has 13 residues. The germline V and J ends were trimmed by 5 bases and 5 bases, with 16 bases remaining between them. The V gene's germline CDR1 is DFQATT and CDR2 SNEGSKA (reference sequence). The CDR3 sequence is CSAPPAGADEQYF. CDR3 DNA sequence: TGCAGTGCTCCGCCCGCAGGGGCCGACGAGCAGTACTTC.

This clonotype has ten or more counts. The V and J genes are TRBV7-6 and TRBJ2-7; tentatively, D is TRBD2 (5 bases). V dropped 5 bases and J dropped 3 bases, with 11 bases sitting between them. CDR1 SGHVS and CDR2 FNYEAQ come from the germline V gene. The CDR3 has 13 residues. CDR3 residues: CASSPGADYEQYF. The CDR3 DNA reads as TGTGCCAGCAGCCCTGGAGCGGACTACGAGCAGTACTTC. The full variable domain, rest sourced from reference TRBV7-6 and TRBJ2-7, is GAGVSQSPRYKVTKRGQDVALRCDPISGHVSLYWYRQALGQGPEFLTYFNYEAQQDKSGLPNDRFSAERPEGSISTLTIQRTEQRDSAMYRCASSPGADYEQYFGPGTRLTVT.

The J gene is TRBJ2-7, the V gene TRBV3-1, with D tentatively TRBD2 (5 bases). Trimming took off 3 bases at V and 2 bases at J, with 17 bases between the two ends. The CDR3 sequence is 16 residues long. Germline CDR1 LGHDT, CDR2 YNNKEL (reference sequence). CDR3 sequence: CASSQPPGLLAYEQYF. CDR3 DNA sequence: TGTGCCAGCAGCCAGCCCCCGGGTTTACTAGCCTACGAGCAGTACTTC.

The gene calls are TRBV11-2 and TRBJ2-1; D may be TRBD1 (6 bases). The CDR3 has 19 residues. The V and J ends lost 7 bases and 8 bases respectively, with 33 bases between them. Per germline, CDR1 SGHAT and CDR2 FQNNGV. The CDR3 region has the DNA TGTGCCAGCATCCTATGGGGCCGCCAAGGGGGTTCCACTACCTATGAGCAGTTCTTC. It specifies CASILWGRQGGSTTYEQFF.

This chain links TRBV12-3 or TRBV12-4 with TRBJ1-2; 8 bases align to TRBD1. Trimming took 6 bases from V and 8 from J; bases not matched to a gene: 8. The CDR3 loop spans 13 amino acids. CDR3 region: CASSTGTGVGYTF. In DNA form, the CDR3 reads TGTGCCAGCAGCACCGGGACAGGTGTGGGCTACACCTTC.

The chain uses TRBV5-1 and TRBJ2-5; TRBD1 matches at 8 bases. The length of the CDR3 is 14 residues. The J segment lost 4 bases and the V segment lost 0 bases, leaving 2 bases of the junction unmatched. CDR1 is SGHRS and CDR2 is YFSETQ in the germline V gene. The CDR3 DNA follows: TGCGCCAGCAGCTTGGGAGGACAGGGAGAGACCCAGTACTTC. It specifies CASSLGGQGETQYF.

The chain joins TRBV14 to TRBJ1-2; D gene uncertain. The V end lost 1 base, the J end lost 2 bases, and 11 bases lay between the germline ends. CDR1 and CDR2 from the germline V gene are SGHDN and FVKESK. There are 15 residues in the CDR3. The CDR3 nucleotides are TGTGCCAGCAGCCAAGTTATGGGTCCCAACTATGGCTACACCTTC. This gives the protein CASSQVMGPNYGYTF.

This clonotype was observed a few times. V and J are TRBV7-2 and TRBJ1-2, with D uncertain. Trimming pared 2 bases from V and 3 bases from J, leaving 13 bases between. The CDR3 is 15 amino acids. Germline CDR1 is SGHTA and CDR2 is FQGNSA. CDR3 DNA: TGTGCCAGCAGCTTACTTGGACCGATCGACTATGGCTACACCTTC. This gives the protein CASSLLGPIDYGYTF.

Many counts were recorded for this clonotype. The chain has TRBV10-3 and TRBJ2-5, with TRBD1 as a possible D gene (6 bases). The germline V and J ends were trimmed by 10 bases and 1 base, with 13 bases remaining between them. Germline V lookup: CDR1 ENHRY, CDR2 SYGVKD. This CDR3 is built from 13 residues. CDR3 residues: CATGEGGQETQYF. In DNA, the CDR3 is TGTGCCACTGGCGAAGGGGGCCAAGAGACCCAGTACTTC.